This TCR beta chain derives from a study of shared clonotypes between healthy human individuals. Germline CDR1 LNHDA, CDR2 SQIVND (reference sequence). V was trimmed by 2 bases and J by 4 bases, leaving 15 bases between them. This CDR3 is 15 amino acids long. The assay was immunoSEQ multiplex PCR, and TCRdb's table has in-frame clones only and misses some. The repertoire holds about 490,000 clones, with approximately 82% as singletons. Material: PBMCs. The V and J genes are TRBV19 and TRBJ2-7, with D perhaps assigned TRBD1 or TRBD2 (6 bases each). This receptor was identified in a woman aged 40-49 years in good health. Some clones in this sample may be carry-over from other donors' samples. The CDR3 sequence is CASSITGGRFYEQYF. In DNA form, the CDR3 reads TGTGCCAGTAGTATAACCGGGGGCCGTTTTTACGAGCAGTACTTC.